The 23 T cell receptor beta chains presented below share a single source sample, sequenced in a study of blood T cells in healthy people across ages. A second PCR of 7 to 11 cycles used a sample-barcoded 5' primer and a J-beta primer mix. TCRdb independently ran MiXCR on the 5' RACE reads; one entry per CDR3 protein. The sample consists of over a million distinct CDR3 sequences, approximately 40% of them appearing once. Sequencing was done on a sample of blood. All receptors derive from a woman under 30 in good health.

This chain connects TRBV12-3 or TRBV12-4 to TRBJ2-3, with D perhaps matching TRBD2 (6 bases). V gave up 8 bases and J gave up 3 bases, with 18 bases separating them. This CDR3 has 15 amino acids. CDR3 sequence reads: CASCPLARRTDTQYF. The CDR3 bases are TGTGCCAGCTGTCCCCTAGCGCGTAGGACAGATACGCAGTATTTT.

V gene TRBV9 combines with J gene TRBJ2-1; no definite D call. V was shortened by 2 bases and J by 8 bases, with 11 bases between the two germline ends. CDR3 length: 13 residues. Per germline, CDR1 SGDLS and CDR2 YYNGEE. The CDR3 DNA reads TGTGCCAGCAGCGTCGATGCGTGGGATGAGCAGTTCTTC. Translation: CASSVDAWDEQFF.

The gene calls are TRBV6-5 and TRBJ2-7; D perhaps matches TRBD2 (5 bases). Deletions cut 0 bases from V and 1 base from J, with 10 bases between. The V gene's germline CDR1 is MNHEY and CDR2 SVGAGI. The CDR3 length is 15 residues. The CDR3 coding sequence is TGTGCCAGCAGTTACTCGACTACACAGTCCTACGAGCAGTACTTC. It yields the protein CASSYSTTQSYEQYF.

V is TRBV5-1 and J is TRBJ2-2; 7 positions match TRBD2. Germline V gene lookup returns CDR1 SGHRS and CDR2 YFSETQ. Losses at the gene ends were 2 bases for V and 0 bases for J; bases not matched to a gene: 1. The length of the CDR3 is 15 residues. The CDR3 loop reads CASSFGRTNTGELFF. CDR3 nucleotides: TGCGCCAGCAGCTTCGGGAGGACGAACACCGGGGAGCTGTTTTTT.

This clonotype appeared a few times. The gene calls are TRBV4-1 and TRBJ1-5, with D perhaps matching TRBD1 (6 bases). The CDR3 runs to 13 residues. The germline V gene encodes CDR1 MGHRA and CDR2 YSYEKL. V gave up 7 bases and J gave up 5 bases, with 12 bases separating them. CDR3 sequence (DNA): TGCGCCAGCACCCAGGGACATGATCAGCCCCAGCATTTT. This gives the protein CASTQGHDQPQHF.

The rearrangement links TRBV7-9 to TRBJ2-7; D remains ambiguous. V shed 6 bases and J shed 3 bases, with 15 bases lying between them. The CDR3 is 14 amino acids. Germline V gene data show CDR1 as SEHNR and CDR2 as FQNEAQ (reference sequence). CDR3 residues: CASSSGPPSYEQYF. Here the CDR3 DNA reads TGTGCCAGCAGTTCTGGCCCCCCGAGCTACGAGCAGTACTTC.

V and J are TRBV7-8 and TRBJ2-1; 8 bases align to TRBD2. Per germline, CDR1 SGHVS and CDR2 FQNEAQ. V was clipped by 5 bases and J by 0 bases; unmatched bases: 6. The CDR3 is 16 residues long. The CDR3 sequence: CASSPGGGSSYNEQFF. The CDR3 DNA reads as TGTGCCAGCAGCCCCGGCGGGGGGAGCTCCTACAATGAGCAGTTCTTC.

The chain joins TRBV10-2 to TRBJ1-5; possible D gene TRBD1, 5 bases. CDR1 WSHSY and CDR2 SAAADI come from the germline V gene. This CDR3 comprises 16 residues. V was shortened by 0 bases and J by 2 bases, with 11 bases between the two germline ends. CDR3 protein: CASSESTARGNQPQHF. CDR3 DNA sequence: TGCGCCAGCAGTGAGTCGACAGCAAGGGGCAATCAGCCCCAGCATTTT.

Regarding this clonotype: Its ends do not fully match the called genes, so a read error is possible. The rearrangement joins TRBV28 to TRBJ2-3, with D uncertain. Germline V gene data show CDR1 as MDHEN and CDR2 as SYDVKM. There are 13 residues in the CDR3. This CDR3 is CASKDGSTDAQYF. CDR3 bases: TGTGCCAGCAAGGACGGATCCACAGATGCGCAGTATTTT.

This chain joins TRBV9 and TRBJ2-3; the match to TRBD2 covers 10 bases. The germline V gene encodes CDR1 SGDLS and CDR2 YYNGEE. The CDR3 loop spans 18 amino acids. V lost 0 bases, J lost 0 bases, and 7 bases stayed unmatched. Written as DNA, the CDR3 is TGTGCCAGCAGCGTAGCACCAACTAGCGGGATCAGCACAGATACGCAGTATTTT. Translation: CASSVAPTSGISTDTQYF.

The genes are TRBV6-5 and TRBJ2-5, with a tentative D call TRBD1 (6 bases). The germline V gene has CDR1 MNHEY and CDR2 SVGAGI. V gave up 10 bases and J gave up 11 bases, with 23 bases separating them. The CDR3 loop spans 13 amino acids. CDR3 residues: CATNPGAGNEQYF. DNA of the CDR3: TGTGCCACCAACCCAGGGGCGGGCAATGAGCAGTACTTC.

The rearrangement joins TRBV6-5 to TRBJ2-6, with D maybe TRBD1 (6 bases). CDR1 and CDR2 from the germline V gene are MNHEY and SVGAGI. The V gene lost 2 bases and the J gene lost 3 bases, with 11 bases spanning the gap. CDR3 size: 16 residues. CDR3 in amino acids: CASSYPGAGGANVLTF. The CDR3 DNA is TGTGCCAGCAGTTACCCAGGGGCTGGTGGGGCCAACGTCCTGACTTTC.

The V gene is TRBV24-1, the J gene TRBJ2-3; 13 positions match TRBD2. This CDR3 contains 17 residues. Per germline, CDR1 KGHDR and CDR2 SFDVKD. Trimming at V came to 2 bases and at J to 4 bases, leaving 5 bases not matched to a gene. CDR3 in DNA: TGTGCCACCAGTGATTCGCGGACTAGCGGGAGCCCAGATACGCAGTATTTT. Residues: CATSDSRTSGSPDTQYF.

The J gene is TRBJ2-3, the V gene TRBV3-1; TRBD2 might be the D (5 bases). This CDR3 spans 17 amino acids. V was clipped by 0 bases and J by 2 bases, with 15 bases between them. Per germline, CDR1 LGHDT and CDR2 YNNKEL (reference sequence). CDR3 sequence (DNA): TGTGCCAGCAGCCAAGATTGGAGCGGACCCACCACAGATACGCAGTATTTT. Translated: CASSQDWSGPTTDTQYF.

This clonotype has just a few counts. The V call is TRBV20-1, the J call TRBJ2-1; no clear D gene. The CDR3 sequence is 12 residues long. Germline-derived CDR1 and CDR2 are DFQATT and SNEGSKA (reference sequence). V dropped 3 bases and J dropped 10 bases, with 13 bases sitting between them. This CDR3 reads CSASRAQSEQFF. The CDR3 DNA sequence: TGCAGTGCTAGTAGGGCGCAGTCCGAGCAGTTCTTC.

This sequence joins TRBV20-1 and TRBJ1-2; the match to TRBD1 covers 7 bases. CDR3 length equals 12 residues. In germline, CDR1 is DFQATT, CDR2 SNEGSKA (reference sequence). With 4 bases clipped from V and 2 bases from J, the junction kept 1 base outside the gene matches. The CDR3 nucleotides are TGCAGTGCTATACAGGGGAACTATGGCTACACCTTC. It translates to CSAIQGNYGYTF.

The CDR3 sequence is CSARDPQGANGYTF. Here the CDR3 DNA reads TGCAGTGCTAGAGACCCGCAGGGGGCCAATGGCTACACCTTC. The V call is TRBV20-1, the J call TRBJ1-2, with 8 bases identical to TRBD1. With V trimmed by 0 bases and J by 6 bases, 6 bases remained unmatched. CDR1 is DFQATT and CDR2 is SNEGSKA in the germline V gene (reference sequence). The CDR3 is 14 residues long.

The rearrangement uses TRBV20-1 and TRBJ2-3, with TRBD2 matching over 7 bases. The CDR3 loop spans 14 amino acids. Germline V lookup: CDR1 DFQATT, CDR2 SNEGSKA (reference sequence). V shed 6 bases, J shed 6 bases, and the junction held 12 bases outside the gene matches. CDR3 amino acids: CSAPGPGGSDTQYF. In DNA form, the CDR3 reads TGCAGTGCCCCGGGGCCGGGCGGGAGTGATACGCAGTATTTT.

CDR3 DNA: TGCGCCAGCAGCTTTCGGGGGGAGCTTAACACTGAAGCTTTCTTT. This gives the protein CASSFRGELNTEAFF. This rearrangement joins TRBV5-1 to TRBJ1-1, with a weak D call TRBD1 (5 bases). Germline-derived CDR1 and CDR2 are SGHRS and YFSETQ. The CDR3 is made up of 15 amino acids. V was pared by 2 bases and J by 2 bases, with 13 bases between.

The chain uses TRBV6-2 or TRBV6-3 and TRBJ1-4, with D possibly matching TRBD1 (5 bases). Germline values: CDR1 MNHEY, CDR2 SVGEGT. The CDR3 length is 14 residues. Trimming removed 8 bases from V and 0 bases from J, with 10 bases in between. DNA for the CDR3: TGTGCCAGCGGGGCGGCAGCAACTAATGAAAAACTGTTTTTT. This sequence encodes CASGAAATNEKLFF.

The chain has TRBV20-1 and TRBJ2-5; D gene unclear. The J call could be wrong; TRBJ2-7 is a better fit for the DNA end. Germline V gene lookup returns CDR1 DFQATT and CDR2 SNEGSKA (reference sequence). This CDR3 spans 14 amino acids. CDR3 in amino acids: CSARGAASTYEQYF. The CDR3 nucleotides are TGCAGTGCTAGAGGGGCAGCATCGACCTACGAGCAGTACTTC.

CDR3 loop: CASGLVLDGTGRNEQYF. CDR3 sequence (DNA): TGTGCTAGTGGTTTGGTACTAGATGGGACGGGTCGAAACGAGCAGTACTTC. The rearrangement joins TRBV12-5 to TRBJ2-5; D possibly uses TRBD1 or TRBD2 (5 bases each). The J call may be wrong; the DNA end is better matched by TRBJ2-7. CDR1 and CDR2 (germline): LGHNT, FRNRAP. The CDR3 loop spans 17 amino acids.

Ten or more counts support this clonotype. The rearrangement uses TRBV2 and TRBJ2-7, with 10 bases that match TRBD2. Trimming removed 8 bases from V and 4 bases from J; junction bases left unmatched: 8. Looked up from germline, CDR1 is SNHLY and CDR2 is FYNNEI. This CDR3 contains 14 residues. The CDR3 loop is CASASLAGGYEQYF. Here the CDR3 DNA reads TGTGCCAGCGCCTCTTTAGCGGGGGGTTACGAGCAGTACTTC.